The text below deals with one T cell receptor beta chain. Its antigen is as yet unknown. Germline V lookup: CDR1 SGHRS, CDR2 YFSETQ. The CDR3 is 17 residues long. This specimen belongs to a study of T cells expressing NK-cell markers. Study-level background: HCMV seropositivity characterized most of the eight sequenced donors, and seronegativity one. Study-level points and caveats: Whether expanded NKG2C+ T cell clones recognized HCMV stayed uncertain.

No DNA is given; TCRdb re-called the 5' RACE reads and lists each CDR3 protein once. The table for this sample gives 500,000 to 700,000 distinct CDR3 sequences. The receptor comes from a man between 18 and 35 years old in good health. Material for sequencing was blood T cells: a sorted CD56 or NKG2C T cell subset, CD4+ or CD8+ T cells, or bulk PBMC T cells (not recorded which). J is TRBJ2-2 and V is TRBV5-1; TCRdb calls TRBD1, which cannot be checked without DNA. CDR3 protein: CASSPPLGQGFTGELFF.